A single sample gave rise to the 18 T cell receptor beta chains below, sequenced in a study of control samples from healthy donors and cancer patients. Some clones are missing from TCRdb's copy, which holds only in-frame ones; the method was immunoSEQ multiplex PCR. The data hold 130,000 or so clones, with roughly nine tenths observed a single time. The sequencing sample was made of blood. Every receptor here comes from a man between 45 and 60 years old in good health.

This clone was seen only once. V is TRBV5-1 and J is TRBJ1-3; weak D call: TRBD1 (6 bases). The CDR3 sequence is 14 residues long. The V and J ends lost 4 bases and 0 bases respectively, with 8 bases between them. Germline-derived CDR1 and CDR2 are SGHRS and YFSETQ. The CDR3 DNA reads TGCGCCAGCAGCACACAGGGCTCTGGAAACACCATATATTTT. It yields the protein CASSTQGSGNTIYF.

The J gene is TRBJ2-7, the V gene TRBV11-1; TRBD1 aligns across 7 bases. This CDR3 spans 12 amino acids. V lost 7 bases and J lost 5; bases outside the gene matches: 5. Germline V gene data show CDR1 as SGHAT and CDR2 as FQDESV (reference sequence). CDR3 nucleotide sequence: TGTGCCAGCAAGACAGGGAACCACGAGCAGTACTTC. This sequence encodes CASKTGNHEQYF.

The chain has TRBV19 and TRBJ2-1; 7 bases are a match to TRBD2. The trim removed 5 bases at V and 0 bases at J, leaving 13 bases unmatched. The CDR3 runs to 18 residues. The V gene's germline CDR1 is LNHDA and CDR2 SQIVND (reference sequence). In DNA, the CDR3 is TGTGCCAGTAGTCCCTTAGGGAGCGGGACGGTCTCCTACAATGAGCAGTTCTTC. Translating it yields CASSPLGSGTVSYNEQFF.

This clone was recorded only once. This chain uses TRBV7-2 with TRBJ2-7; 9 bases match TRBD2. CDR1 and CDR2 from the germline V gene are SGHTA and FQGNSA. V lost 3 bases and J lost 6; bases outside the gene matches: 6. This CDR3 has 14 amino acids. CDR3 residues: CASSFGGGVVEQYF. In DNA, the CDR3 is TGTGCCAGCAGCTTCGGCGGGGGGGTGGTCGAGCAGTACTTC.

The rearrangement joins TRBV12-3 or TRBV12-4 to TRBJ2-3, with a weak D call TRBD2 (6 bases). The CDR3 is 12 residues long. V lost 10 bases and J 5 bases, leaving 13 bases between the germline ends. CDR3 DNA: TGTGCCACTCGTGGGGGAGGAGATACGCAGTATTTT. Translation gives CATRGGGDTQYF.

This clone was counted a single time. The chain carries TRBV2 and TRBJ1-5; 7 nucleotides align to TRBD1. CDR1 SNHLY and CDR2 FYNNEI come from the germline V gene. Trimming took 8 bases from V and 2 from J; bases not matched to a gene: 6. This CDR3 has 14 amino acids. Here the CDR3 reads CASRTGGGNQPQHF. CDR3 coding DNA: TGTGCCAGCCGGACAGGCGGGGGCAATCAGCCCCAGCATTTT.

The V gene is TRBV6-5, the J gene TRBJ2-3; 10 positions match TRBD2. Germline trimming cut 8 bases from V and 5 bases from J; bases unmatched to any gene: 10. CDR3 size: 15 residues. Per the germline V gene, CDR1 is MNHEY and CDR2 is SVGAGI. The DNA for the CDR3 is TGTGCCAGCGGAGTAGCGGGGGGTTCTGGAGATACGCAGTATTTT. Its protein product is CASGVAGGSGDTQYF.

The chain is built from TRBV20-1 and TRBJ1-2, with 9 nucleotides matching TRBD1. The V gene's germline CDR1 is DFQATT and CDR2 SNEGSKA (reference sequence). V was clipped by 3 bases and J by 5 bases; unmatched bases: 7. The CDR3 has 14 residues. The CDR3 sequence is CSASSDRGIYGYTF. In DNA, the CDR3 is TGCAGTGCTAGTTCAGACAGGGGGATTTATGGCTACACCTTC.

This chain joins TRBV24-1 and TRBJ2-3; 9 bases are shared with TRBD1. V shed 9 bases, J shed 3 bases, and the junction held 9 bases outside the gene matches. CDR1 is KGHDR, CDR2 SFDVKD, per germline. This CDR3 is 15 amino acids long. The CDR3 protein is CATADRGDLTDTQYF. In DNA, the CDR3 is TGTGCCACCGCCGACAGGGGGGATTTGACAGATACGCAGTATTTT.

The chain links TRBV7-2 to TRBJ2-3; D not certain. Germline loops: CDR1 SGHTA, CDR2 FQGNSA. The length of the CDR3 is 15 residues. V lost 7 bases, J lost 2 bases, and 16 bases lay in between. The CDR3 bases are TGTGCCAGCACCCCGATTGGGCAGGTCACAGATACGCAGTATTTT. Amino acids: CASTPIGQVTDTQYF.

The CDR3 DNA sequence: TGTGCCAGCGAAGGGGGGGTTGCTAACTATGGCTACACCTTC. Translating it yields CASEGGVANYGYTF. The genes are TRBV2 and TRBJ1-2; TRBD1 might be the D (6 bases). The CDR3 loop spans 14 amino acids. CDR1 is SNHLY, CDR2 FYNNEI, per germline. Trimming removed 8 bases from V and 0 bases from J, with 13 bases in between. Filled out from reference TRBV2 and TRBJ1-2, the complete variable domain reads EPEVTQTPSHQVTQMGQEVILRCVPISNHLYFYWYRQILGQKVEFLVSFYNNEISEKSEIFDDQFSVERPDGSNFTLKIRSTKLEDSAMYFCASEGGVANYGYTFGSGTRLTVV.

This clone showed up just a few times. This sequence joins TRBV6-6 and TRBJ1-6; 9 nucleotides align to TRBD1. This CDR3 has 16 residues. The germline V gene has CDR1 MNHNY and CDR2 SVGAGI (reference sequence). The junction had 12 bases not matched to a gene; V was cut back by 6 bases and J by 9 bases. Written as DNA, the CDR3 is TGTGCCAGCAGCCAATCGGGACAGGGAGGCGGTTCACCCCTCCACTTT. This sequence encodes CASSQSGQGGGSPLHF.

The chain combines TRBV7-9 with TRBJ1-2; D may be TRBD1 (5 bases). The CDR3 runs 16 residues. V lost 5 bases, J lost 2 bases, and 18 bases lay in between. Germline loops: CDR1 SEHNR, CDR2 FQNEAQ (reference sequence). CDR3 bases: TGTGCCAGCAGCCGTGACCGGGGGGGAAAAAACTATGGCTACACCTTC. It translates to CASSRDRGGKNYGYTF.

The genes are TRBV5-1 and TRBJ2-5; tentatively, D is TRBD1 (5 bases). Looked up from germline, CDR1 is SGHRS and CDR2 is YFSETQ. The V end lost 4 bases, the J end lost 4 bases, and 17 bases lay between the germline ends. This CDR3 is built from 15 residues. Here the CDR3 reads CASSLRQMYTETQYF. In DNA form, the CDR3 reads TGCGCCAGCAGCCTCAGACAGATGTACACAGAGACCCAGTACTTC. Filled out from reference TRBV5-1 and TRBJ2-5, the complete variable domain reads KAGVTQTPRYLIKTRGQQVTLSCSPISGHRSVSWYQQTPGQGLQFLFEYFSETQRNKGNFPGRFSGRQFSNSRSEMNVSTLELGDSALYLCASSLRQMYTETQYFGPGTRLLVL.

The rearrangement links TRBV21-1 to TRBJ2-5; the table's TRBD2 call for D was not verified on the DNA. TRBV21-1 constitutes a pseudogene. The CDR3 is 16 residues long. DNA for the CDR3: TGTGCCAGCAGCAATCGGTCGTCTGGTAGTGAGGAGACCCAGTACTTC. Encoded protein: CASSNRSSGSEETQYF.

The V call is TRBV18, the J call TRBJ1-5, with D possibly matching TRBD1 (6 bases). Germline V gene lookup returns CDR1 KGHSH and CDR2 LQKENI. V was trimmed by 5 bases and J by 3 bases, leaving 14 bases between them. The CDR3 runs 15 residues. DNA of the CDR3: TGTGCCAGCTCATCGACAGGCCGCAACAATCAGCCCCAGCATTTT. It translates to CASSSTGRNNQPQHF.

The gene calls are TRBV11-2 and TRBJ2-7; D unclear. CDR3 length equals 15 residues. CDR1 and CDR2 (germline): SGHAT, FQNNGV. V was clipped by 0 bases and J by 3 bases, with 12 bases between them. DNA of the CDR3: TGTGCCAGCAGCTTAGATCTCGGCCGTTACTACGAGCAGTACTTC. It is translated as CASSLDLGRYYEQYF.

The genes are TRBV27 and TRBJ2-7; tentatively, D is TRBD1 (6 bases). This CDR3 region has 14 residues. Deletions cut 5 bases from V and 4 bases from J, with 15 bases between. Germline loops: CDR1 MNHEY, CDR2 SMNVEV (reference sequence). CDR3 sequence reads: CASSPEGRGYEQYF. CDR3 nucleotide sequence: TGTGCCAGCAGTCCCGAGGGCAGGGGATACGAGCAGTACTTC.